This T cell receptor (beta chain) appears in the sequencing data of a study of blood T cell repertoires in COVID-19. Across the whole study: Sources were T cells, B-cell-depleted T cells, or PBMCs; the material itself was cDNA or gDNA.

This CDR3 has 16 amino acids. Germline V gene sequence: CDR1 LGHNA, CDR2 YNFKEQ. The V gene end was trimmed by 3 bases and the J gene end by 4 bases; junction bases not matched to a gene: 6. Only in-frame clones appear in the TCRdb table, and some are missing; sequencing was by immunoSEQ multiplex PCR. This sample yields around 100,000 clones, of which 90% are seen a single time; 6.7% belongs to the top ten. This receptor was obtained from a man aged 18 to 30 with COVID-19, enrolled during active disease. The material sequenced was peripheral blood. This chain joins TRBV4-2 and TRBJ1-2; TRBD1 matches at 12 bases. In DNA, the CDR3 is TGTGCCAGCAGCCAGGCCGGGACAGGGGGCGCCTATGGCTACACCTTC. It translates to CASSQAGTGGAYGYTF.